This T cell receptor (beta chain) comes out of a study of blood T cell repertoires in COVID-19. Looking at the study overall: In each case, the material was cDNA or gDNA derived from T cells, B-cell-depleted T cells, or PBMCs.

The CDR3 is 15 amino acids. The V end lost 1 base, the J end lost 3 bases, and 13 bases lay between the germline ends. Germline assignment: CDR1 SGHVS and CDR2 FQNEAQ. Methods used by the authors: By means of reference gene primer amplification, nucleated cell counts were estimated. Sequenced by immunoSEQ multiplex PCR; TCRdb stores in-frame clones only, minus some. V and J calls and clone size are given by that table; D and trimming were obtained from the DNA. This table has around 100,000 clones, roughly 87% appearing once. The receptor comes from a human donor in a cohort sampled during active COVID-19. Material: peripheral blood. The chain has TRBV7-8 and TRBJ2-7; perhaps TRBD2 as D (5 bases). Here the CDR3 reads CASSLGFGEYYEQYF. CDR3 nucleotides: TGTGCCAGCAGCTTAGGTTTCGGGGAATACTACGAGCAGTACTTC. Full variable domain (missing parts from reference TRBV7-8 and TRBJ2-7): GAGVSQSPRYKVAKRGQDVALRCDPISGHVSLFWYQQALGQGPEFLTYFQNEAQLDKSGLPSDRFFAERPEGSVSTLKIQRTQQEDSAVYLCASSLGFGEYYEQYFGPGTRLTVT.